These 25 T cell receptor beta chains came from one sample sequenced in a study of post-analysis software for immune sequencing data. Study-level findings and limits: Higher frequency in patients than in controls was seen for about five TRBV segments, with TRBV5-6, TRBV5-1 and TRBV20-1 among them.

No antigens are known for them. Unique-molecular-identifier-tagged TCR beta cDNA libraries were used. One entry per CDR3 protein, called by TCRdb with MiXCR from the PCR reads. The profile shows approximately 770,000 distinct CDR3 sequences, 46% of them singletons. The sequenced sample consisted of blood. The receptor set was obtained from a girl under 18 with multiple sclerosis.

This chain joins TRBV11-2 and TRBJ2-1; no clear D. This CDR3 contains 17 residues. With 4 bases removed from V and 1 base from J, the gap between germline ends came to 17 bases. Germline lookup yields CDR1 SGHAT and CDR2 FQNNGV. The CDR3 reads CASSSLLTLASYNEQFF. For the CDR3, the DNA is TGTGCCAGCAGCTCCCTACTGACATTGGCTTCCTACAATGAGCAGTTCTTC.

This chain uses TRBV20-1 with TRBJ2-1; D is tentatively TRBD1 or TRBD2 (6 bases each). This CDR3 spans 16 amino acids. Germline V gene data show CDR1 as DFQATT and CDR2 as SNEGSKA (reference sequence). With 6 bases removed from V and 5 bases from J, the gap between germline ends came to 23 bases. CDR3 nucleotides: TGCAGTGCCAACGGGTGGACGGGGGCAATCAACAATGAGCAGTTCTTC. It codes for CSANGWTGAINNEQFF.

On this clonotype itself: At one end the junction does not follow the germline gene, possibly because of a read error. This sequence joins TRBV20-1 and TRBJ1-2; 9 nucleotides line up with TRBD1. The V gene's germline CDR1 is DFQATT and CDR2 SNEGSKA (reference sequence). The CDR3 loop spans 13 amino acids. CDR3 nucleotide sequence: TGCAGTGCTTTGGGACAGGGCAACTATGACTACACCTTC. It codes for CSALGQGNYDYTF.

In its sample, this clonotype was seen once. One base away lies a much larger clone, so this may be a sequencing read error. V gene TRBV5-5 combines with J gene TRBJ2-6; D is undetermined. Looked up from germline, CDR1 is SGHKS and CDR2 is YYEKEE (reference sequence). Trimming shortened V by 1 base and J by 2 bases, and 4 bases separated the two germline ends. The CDR3 sequence is 14 residues long. The CDR3 bases are TGTGCCAGCAGCTTGTGGGCTGGGGCCAACGTCCTGACTTTC. The encoded protein is CASSLWAGANVLTF. The entire variable domain, with the rest obtained from reference TRBV5-5 and TRBJ2-6, is as follows: DAGVTQSPTHLIKTRGQQVTLRCSPISGHKSVSWYQQVLGQGPQFIFQYYEKEERGRGNFPDRFSARQFPNYSSELNVNALLLGDSALYLCASSLWAGANVLTFGAGSRLTVL.

Written as DNA, the CDR3 is TGCAGTGCTAGACAGGGGTCCGCGGCTAATGAAAAACTGTTTTTT. Its protein product is CSARQGSAANEKLFF. This rearrangement joins TRBV20-1 to TRBJ1-4; D might be TRBD1 (6 bases). Between the trimmed V and J ends, which lost 2 bases and 3 bases, there was a span of 13 bases. The CDR3 contains 15 residues. Per the germline V gene, CDR1 is DFQATT and CDR2 is SNEGSKA (reference sequence).

The chain has TRBV12-3 or TRBV12-4 and TRBJ2-3; D remains ambiguous. The length of the CDR3 is 13 residues. V lost 3 bases and J 0 bases, leaving 4 bases between the germline ends. CDR3 DNA sequence: TGTGCCAGCAGTTTTGTTAGCACAGATACGCAGTATTTT. Encoded protein: CASSFVSTDTQYF.

The rearrangement uses TRBV7-2 and TRBJ2-5; 9 bases are a match to TRBD1. With the DNA end fitting TRBJ2-7 better, the J assignment may be wrong. This CDR3 region has 14 residues. The germline gives CDR1 SGHTA, CDR2 FQGNSA. CDR3 in DNA: TGTGCCAGCAGCTTAGGGACAGGGGTCGACGAGCAGTACTTC. This translates into CASSLGTGVDEQYF.

V and J are TRBV14 and TRBJ1-1; D remains unclear. In germline, CDR1 is SGHDN, CDR2 FVKESK. V was cut by 4 bases and J by 2 bases, with 8 bases left in between. The CDR3 loop spans 13 amino acids. The CDR3 nucleotides read TGTGCCAGCAGCCGGATTTATAACACTGAAGCTTTCTTT. Its protein is CASSRIYNTEAFF.

The chain is built from TRBV15 and TRBJ2-1; D is uncertain. Trimming cost V 0 bases and J 7 bases, with 7 bases left between them. The germline V gene encodes CDR1 LNHNV and CDR2 YYDKDF (reference sequence). The CDR3 loop spans 13 amino acids. Here the CDR3 reads CATSRDRPNEQFF. CDR3 DNA sequence: TGTGCCACCAGCAGAGATCGTCCGAATGAGCAGTTCTTC.

This clonotype has only a few counts. The genes are TRBV6-6 and TRBJ2-6; D may be TRBD2 (6 bases). The V end lost 0 bases, the J end lost 2 bases, and 11 bases lay between the germline ends. Germline CDR1 MNHNY, CDR2 SVGAGI (reference sequence). This CDR3 has 17 residues. Here the CDR3 DNA reads TGTGCCAGCAGTTACTCGATGGAGGGCCCTGGGGCCAACGTCCTGACTTTC. This gives the protein CASSYSMEGPGANVLTF.

A single count supports this clonotype. The chain uses TRBV7-2 and TRBJ2-1; TRBD2 agrees at 7 bases. This CDR3 has 16 residues. V lost 5 bases, J lost 6 bases, and 13 bases stayed unmatched. The germline gives CDR1 SGHTA, CDR2 FQGNSA. The CDR3: CASSAAGRETVNEQFF. CDR3 DNA: TGTGCCAGCAGCGCCGCCGGGCGGGAGACCGTCAATGAGCAGTTCTTC.

In this sample, this clonotype turned up a few times. The V call is TRBV29-1, the J call TRBJ2-5, with D possibly called TRBD1 or TRBD2 (5 bases each). There are 15 residues in the CDR3. The ends were cut back, 6 bases at V and 3 bases at J, with 20 bases in the middle. Germline CDR1 reads SQVTM; CDR2 reads ANQGSEA. This chain's CDR3 is CSVRRLGEPEETQYF. The CDR3 DNA is TGCAGCGTCCGAAGGTTGGGGGAGCCCGAAGAGACCCAGTACTTC. Variable domain in full (rest from reference TRBV29-1 and TRBJ2-5): SAVISQKPSRDICQRGTSLTIQCQVDSQVTMMFWYRQQPGQSLTLIATANQGSEATYESGFVIDKFPISRPNLTFSTLTVSNMSPEDSSIYLCSVRRLGEPEETQYFGPGTRLLVL.

This rearrangement joins TRBV27 to TRBJ1-5; TRBD1 agrees at 7 bases. The trim removed 2 bases at V and 5 bases at J, leaving 3 bases unmatched. The CDR3 is made up of 14 amino acids. The germline V gene encodes CDR1 MNHEY and CDR2 SMNVEV (reference sequence). The CDR3 loop reads CASSLTGVHQPQHF. CDR3 coding DNA: TGTGCCAGCAGTTTAACAGGGGTGCATCAGCCCCAGCATTTT.

J is TRBJ2-1 and V is TRBV30, with a tentative D call TRBD2 (5 bases). Per the germline V gene, CDR1 is GTSNPN and CDR2 is SVGIG (reference sequence). This CDR3 comprises 12 residues. V lost 3 bases, J lost 9 bases, and 12 bases lay in between. CDR3 sequence: CAWRRSGTEQFF. In DNA, the CDR3 is TGTGCCTGGAGGCGCAGCGGCACTGAGCAGTTCTTC.

This clonotype turned up a few times. The gene calls are TRBV29-1 and TRBJ2-5; either TRBD1 or TRBD2 may fit D (5 bases each). CDR3 size: 14 residues. Trimming removed 3 bases at V and 4 bases at J, with 15 bases between. Germline assignment: CDR1 SQVTM and CDR2 ANQGSEA. The CDR3 bases are TGCAGCGTTGAGGGTCCATCCGGGGCAGAGACCCAGTACTTC. It encodes CSVEGPSGAETQYF.

V gene TRBV5-1 combines with J gene TRBJ2-1; D remains unclear. There are 13 residues in the CDR3. Germline loops: CDR1 SGHRS, CDR2 YFSETQ. Deletions cut 0 bases from V and 4 bases from J, with 5 bases between. The CDR3 sequence: CASSLGNYNEQFF. For the CDR3, the DNA is TGCGCCAGCAGCTTGGGGAATTACAATGAGCAGTTCTTC.

This chain links TRBV12-3 or TRBV12-4 with TRBJ2-5, with 8 bases that match TRBD2. The CDR3 sequence is 15 residues long. V gave up 5 bases and J gave up 3 bases; unmatched junction bases: 8. The CDR3 loop is CASSPPGAGEETQYF. CDR3 DNA sequence: TGTGCCAGCAGTCCTCCGGGAGCGGGGGAAGAGACCCAGTACTTC.

The chain carries TRBV7-2 and TRBJ2-7; D call uncertain. This CDR3 is 13 amino acids long. V lost 1 base, J lost 2 bases, and 6 bases lay in between. Germline V gene lookup returns CDR1 SGHTA and CDR2 FQGNSA. The CDR3 DNA sequence: TGTGCCAGCAGCTTAGAGTTAGCCTACGAGCAGTACTTC. Translating gives CASSLELAYEQYF.

The chain combines TRBV6-1 with TRBJ2-7; no firm D call. From germline, CDR1 is MNHNS and CDR2 SASEGT. V lost 1 base to trimming and J lost 2 bases, with 12 bases between them. The CDR3 is 15 residues long. The CDR3 DNA reads TGTGCCAGCAGTGAAGAGGGCAGATTAACCTACGAGCAGTACTTC. It codes for CASSEEGRLTYEQYF.

The chain is built from TRBV12-3 or TRBV12-4 and TRBJ1-1; 9 bases fit TRBD1. With 9 bases clipped from V and 3 bases from J, the junction kept 14 bases outside the gene matches. There are 16 residues in the CDR3. CDR3 coding DNA: TGTGCCAGTAGCCAGTGGTGGGACAGGGTTGACACTGAAGCTTTCTTT. As protein: CASSQWWDRVDTEAFF.

This clonotype has a handful of counts. One end of the junction fails to match germline, which may point to a read error. The CDR3 sequence is CASNLDRTDTQYF. CDR3 coding DNA: TGTGCCAGCAACTTAGATCGTACAGATACGCAGTATTTT. The chain uses TRBV7-8 and TRBJ2-3, with unresolved D. This CDR3 spans 13 amino acids. Germline V CDR1 and CDR2: SGHVS, FQNEAQ.

This rearrangement joins TRBV3-1 to TRBJ1-1, with 10 bases matching TRBD1. Per the germline V gene, CDR1 is LGHDT and CDR2 is YNNKEL (reference sequence). With 4 bases clipped from V and 0 bases from J, the junction kept 8 bases outside the gene matches. The CDR3 is 17 amino acids. DNA of the CDR3: TGTGCCAGCAGCCCGACAGGGGGCCGGGGAATGAACACTGAAGCTTTCTTT. This encodes CASSPTGGRGMNTEAFF.

Only a few counts were recorded for this clonotype. The chain employs TRBV19 and TRBJ2-1; TRBD2 aligns across 11 bases. This CDR3 comprises 15 residues. Looked up from germline, CDR1 is LNHDA and CDR2 is SQIVND (reference sequence). J was trimmed by 6 bases and V by 6 bases; bases with no gene match: 7. The CDR3 is CASRELAGVGNEQFF. As DNA, the CDR3 is TGTGCCAGTAGGGAACTAGCGGGAGTGGGCAATGAGCAGTTCTTC.

This clonotype was seen only once. The rearrangement uses TRBV7-2 and TRBJ2-3; the match to TRBD2 covers 8 bases. This CDR3 spans 17 amino acids. The trim removed 1 base at V and 2 bases at J, leaving 8 bases unmatched. Germline CDR1 is SGHTA and CDR2 is FQGNSA. The CDR3 sequence is CASSLVLLAGITDTQYF. CDR3 nucleotides: TGTGCCAGCAGCTTAGTTCTCCTAGCGGGCATCACAGATACGCAGTATTTT.

The table lists this clonotype with a few counts. The chain recombines TRBV20-1 with TRBJ2-4; 11 positions agree with TRBD2. The V and J ends lost 4 bases and 7 bases, in that order; junction bases with no gene match: 6. CDR1 and CDR2 from the germline V gene are DFQATT and SNEGSKA (reference sequence). This CDR3 contains 14 residues. The CDR3, as DNA: TGCAGTGCTACGCTTAGCGGGAGGGGCAACATTCAGTACTTC. Translated, it gives CSATLSGRGNIQYF.